The entry below describes one TCR beta chain. TCRdb's copy holds only in-frame clones and misses some; the assay was immunoSEQ multiplex PCR. The data show tens of thousands of clones, approximately 92% seen once. The CDR3 contains 16 residues. Trimming took 4 bases from V and 1 from J; bases not matched to a gene: 5. In germline, CDR1 is LNHDA, CDR2 SQIVND (reference sequence). The data were taken from a study of T cell changes during pregnancy in multiple sclerosis. The chain uses TRBV19 and TRBJ2-3; 10 nucleotides agree with TRBD2. The receptor's source is a female donor with multiple sclerosis, enrolled in a pregnancy study. Sequencing used peripheral blood, obtained in the first trimester of pregnancy. CDR3 sequence: CASSSPLAGGTDTQYF. As DNA, the CDR3 is TGTGCCAGTAGTAGCCCTCTAGCGGGGGGCACAGATACGCAGTATTTT.